Sequencing of this T cell receptor beta chain was carried out in a study of T cell repertoires in cytomegalovirus infection. At the level of the study: CMV infection plus the matching HLA type was flagged by public TCR beta signatures. Regarding the study as a whole: Summed frequency of shared TCR beta families picked out CMV carriers who also had the relevant HLA. Dominating the ex vivo response were TCR beta clonotypes that were CMV-specific and HLA-C-restricted.

Germline V gene data show CDR1 as SQVTM and CDR2 as ANQGSEA. Trimming took 5 bases from V and 7 from J; bases not matched to a gene: 4. The CDR3 runs 11 residues. As to this clonotype: The antigen is undetermined.

TCRdb recomputed calls from the reads with MiXCR, one row per CDR3 protein. The data hold about 440,000 distinct CDR3 sequences, with approximately 30% observed a single time. The chain couples TRBV29-1 to TRBJ1-1, with 7 bases lining up with TRBD1. What was sequenced was PBMCs. This TCR was recovered from a human donor in good health (CMV status not recorded). Some clones in this sample may be carry-over from other donors' samples. The CDR3 DNA reads as TGCAGCGTTTCCGACAGGGTTGAAGCTTTCTTT. This sequence encodes CSVSDRVEAFF.